Presented here are 17 T cell receptor beta chains from one specimen sequenced in a study of T cell changes during pregnancy in multiple sclerosis (dated by TCRdb to 2018 to 2020). The library came from the immunoSEQ multiplex PCR assay. The clones in this table, taken by TCRdb from immuneACCESS, are in-frame only. Not every clone is retained; where verified, under half of the shortfall comes from an unresolved V gene, and the cause of the rest is unknown. The table for this sample lists about 92,000 clones; about 92% of them were counted only once. About 2.7% of the sample is taken by the ten largest. Specimen: peripheral blood, collected in the first trimester of pregnancy. Receptors were obtained from a female donor with multiple sclerosis, enrolled in a pregnancy study.

This chain connects TRBV7-9 to TRBJ2-2, with 7 nucleotides matching TRBD1. The germline CDR1 and CDR2 sequences are SEHNR and FQNEAQ (reference sequence). V was clipped by 4 bases and J by 7 bases; unmatched bases: 18. CDR3 length equals 18 residues. CDR3 nucleotides: TGTGCCAGCAGCTATTTCGGAACGACAGGGACAGTCCACGGGGAGCTGTTTTTT. It is translated as CASSYFGTTGTVHGELFF. The entire variable domain, with the rest obtained from reference TRBV7-9 and TRBJ2-2, is as follows: DTGVSQNPRHKITKRGQNVTFRCDPISEHNRLYWYRQTLGQGPEFLTYFQNEAQLEKSRLLSDRFSAERPKGSFSTLEIQRTEQGDSAMYLCASSYFGTTGTVHGELFFGEGSRLTVL.

The chain has TRBV5-1 and TRBJ1-1; D perhaps matches TRBD1 (6 bases). This CDR3 contains 15 residues. Trimming shortened V by 3 bases and J by 4 bases, and 16 bases separated the two germline ends. Germline V gene data show CDR1 as SGHRS and CDR2 as YFSETQ. CDR3 sequence: CASSSLGGGATEAFF. In DNA form, the CDR3 reads TGCGCCAGCAGCTCCCTCGGTGGGGGGGCCACTGAAGCTTTCTTT.

In DNA form, the CDR3 reads TGTGCCAGCAGCCCGGGACTAGTAGGCGAGCAGTTCTTC. Protein: CASSPGLVGEQFF. V and J are TRBV27 and TRBJ2-1, with 8 bases identical to TRBD2. This CDR3 is built from 13 residues. V trimming: 6 bases; J trimming: 10 bases; junction bases outside the gene matches: 8. From germline, CDR1 is MNHEY and CDR2 SMNVEV (reference sequence).

V and J are TRBV28 and TRBJ2-7; TRBD1 matches 9 bases. This CDR3 region has 15 residues. V lost 7 bases to trimming and J lost 6 bases; unmatched junction nucleotides: 13. Germline loops: CDR1 MDHEN, CDR2 SYDVKM. The CDR3 here is CASKSGQGRFTEQYF. The CDR3 DNA reads TGTGCCAGCAAATCCGGACAGGGGAGGTTCACCGAGCAGTACTTC.

The V call is TRBV19, the J call TRBJ2-6; D ambiguous. The germline V gene has CDR1 LNHDA and CDR2 SQIVND (reference sequence). This CDR3 region has 14 residues. V lost 7 bases and J lost 0, with 7 bases in between. CDR3 sequence: CASNQFSGANVLTF. The CDR3 bases are TGTGCCAGTAATCAATTCTCTGGGGCCAACGTCCTGACTTTC.

The genes are TRBV6-5 and TRBJ2-1; no clear D gene. Trimming left V 0 bases short and J 8 bases short, with 14 bases between. The CDR3 runs 15 residues. CDR1 MNHEY and CDR2 SVGAGI come from the germline V gene. The CDR3 loop reads CASSYSVGGEDEQFF. The CDR3 DNA reads TGTGCCAGCAGTTACTCAGTAGGTGGTGAGGATGAGCAGTTCTTC.

This rearrangement joins TRBV5-1 to TRBJ2-1; 9 bases are a match to TRBD1. The CDR3 covers 14 residues. V was clipped by 2 bases and J by 8 bases; unmatched bases: 5. Per the germline V gene, CDR1 is SGHRS and CDR2 is YFSETQ. Here the CDR3 DNA reads TGCGCCAGCAGCTTAGGAACAGGGGGCGATGAGCAGTTCTTC. Its translation is CASSLGTGGDEQFF.

The chain couples TRBV5-1 to TRBJ2-1, with 11 bases identical to TRBD2. CDR1 is SGHRS, CDR2 YFSETQ, per germline. The V and J ends lost 7 bases and 6 bases, in that order; junction bases with no gene match: 9. The CDR3 runs to 15 residues. CDR3 sequence: CASAISGRGANEQFF. The CDR3 bases are TGCGCCAGCGCGATTAGCGGGAGGGGGGCCAATGAGCAGTTCTTC. The complete variable domain, with remaining parts taken from reference TRBV5-1 and TRBJ2-1, reads KAGVTQTPRYLIKTRGQQVTLSCSPISGHRSVSWYQQTPGQGLQFLFEYFSETQRNKGNFPGRFSGRQFSNSRSEMNVSTLELGDSALYLCASAISGRGANEQFFGPGTRLTVL.

This clone was recorded a few times. J is TRBJ1-1 and V is TRBV21-1; TRBD1 is the table's D call, not checked against the DNA. TRBV21-1 is noted as a pseudogene. The length of the CDR3 is 12 residues. CDR3 in amino acids: CASRTANTEAFF. The CDR3 DNA reads as TGTGCCAGCAGGACAGCAAACACTGAAGCTTTCTTT.

This rearrangement joins TRBV19 to TRBJ2-7; D is possibly TRBD1 (5 bases). V shed 5 bases and J shed 4 bases, with 12 bases lying between them. The CDR3 length is 13 residues. Germline V gene lookup returns CDR1 LNHDA and CDR2 SQIVND (reference sequence). This CDR3 is CASSLQGTYEQYF. The CDR3 coding sequence is TGTGCCAGTAGTCTTCAGGGAACTTACGAGCAGTACTTC.

This clone was detected only a few times. V gene TRBV28 combines with J gene TRBJ2-5, with a tentative D call TRBD2 (7 bases). The CDR3 is made up of 14 amino acids. Deletions cut 8 bases from V and 4 bases from J, with 17 bases between. Germline-derived CDR1 and CDR2 are MDHEN and SYDVKM. Written as DNA, the CDR3 is TGTGCCAGCTCAAACGGGGGGCTGGGAGAGACCCAGTACTTC. Protein: CASSNGGLGETQYF.

This chain joins TRBV9 and TRBJ2-7; no definite D call. The CDR3 has 14 amino acids. V lost 4 bases and J lost 0, with 11 bases in between. Germline CDR1 SGDLS, CDR2 YYNGEE. CDR3 DNA sequence: TGTGCCAGCAGCCCATCCGGGTCCTCCTACGAGCAGTACTTC. It translates to CASSPSGSSYEQYF.

The chain joins TRBV6-5 to TRBJ1-5; tentative D call: TRBD1 (6 bases). Germline CDR1 and CDR2: MNHEY and SVGAGI. The CDR3 extends over 15 amino acids. V was pared by 0 bases and J by 5 bases, with 11 bases between. The DNA for the CDR3 is TGTGCCAGCAGTTACTCGGGGGGGCGCGATCAGCCCCAGCATTTT. Protein product: CASSYSGGRDQPQHF.

J is TRBJ1-2 and V is TRBV27, with 10 bases fitting TRBD1. Per the germline V gene, CDR1 is MNHEY and CDR2 is SMNVEV (reference sequence). The CDR3 is 16 residues long. The junction had 9 bases not matched to a gene; V was cut back by 3 bases and J by 5 bases. CDR3 amino acids: CASSLIGTGVHYGYTF. CDR3 DNA: TGTGCCAGCAGTTTGATCGGGACAGGGGTTCATTATGGCTACACCTTC.

The chain has TRBV29-1 and TRBJ2-1, with 7 nucleotides matching TRBD1. The CDR3 runs to 15 residues. V shed 7 bases and J 7 bases; nucleotides not matched to a gene: 16. Germline loops: CDR1 SQVTM, CDR2 ANQGSEA. The CDR3 loop is CSASRQGKTSNEQFF. CDR3 DNA: TGCAGCGCTTCTCGACAGGGAAAAACTAGTAATGAGCAGTTCTTC.

The rearrangement links TRBV5-1 to TRBJ2-3; a possible D gene is TRBD1 (6 bases). The CDR3 is 15 amino acids. With 4 bases removed from V and 2 bases from J, the gap between germline ends came to 14 bases. Germline loops: CDR1 SGHRS, CDR2 YFSETQ. The CDR3 protein is CASSGGLAPTDTQYF. CDR3 coding DNA: TGCGCCAGCAGCGGGGGCCTCGCCCCCACAGATACGCAGTATTTT.

This clone was observed once. The chain joins TRBV11-2 to TRBJ1-1; tentatively, D is TRBD1 (6 bases). Trimming removed 10 bases from V and 2 bases from J, with 14 bases in between. CDR1 SGHAT and CDR2 FQNNGV come from the germline V gene. The CDR3 length is 13 residues. The CDR3 bases are TGTGCCACCGGGGGGGCCTACAACACTGAAGCTTTCTTT. This encodes CATGGAYNTEAFF.